The present entry profiles one TCR beta chain with its context. This sample stems from a study of blood T cell repertoires in COVID-19. Study in general: COVID-19 samples collected from the United States, Italy and Spain covered acute and convalescent phases. The cDNA or gDNA used as material had been derived from T cells, B-cell-depleted T cells, or PBMCs.

The CDR3 sequence is 15 residues long. The V segment lost 2 bases and the J segment 5 bases; nucleotides outside the gene matches: 7. The germline V gene encodes CDR1 SGHDT and CDR2 YYEEEE. In the original analysis: Cell counts per sample came from amplifying reference gene primers. This table comes from immunoSEQ multiplex PCR, and its TCRdb copy is limited to in-frame clones, with some not included. That table is the source of V, J and clone size, and D and trimming were worked out from the DNA. This sample has about 260,000 clones; 84% occur once, and the top ten carry about 9.1%. The specimen was peripheral blood. The V gene is TRBV5-6, the J gene TRBJ1-2, with TRBD1 matching 9 bases. The receptor comes from a human donor in a cohort sampled during active COVID-19. CDR3 sequence: CASSLPEQGAYGYTF. The CDR3 bases are TGTGCCAGCAGCTTACCGGAACAGGGGGCTTATGGCTACACCTTC.